Listed here are 21 T cell receptor beta chains from one sample, sequenced in a study of T-cell reconstitution after alpha-beta-depleted transplantation in children. Unique molecular identifiers featured in how the TCRbeta library was prepared. TCRdb reprocessed the PCR reads via MiXCR and lists one record per CDR3 protein. The sample records almost 250,000 distinct CDR3 sequences, 20% to 30% being singletons. The material was PBMCs, obtained before TCRalphabeta/CD19-depleted stem cell transplant. The receptors were gathered from a girl aged 2 to 10 with Fanconi anemia, due to receive a stem cell transplant.

The sample holds a few counts of this clonotype. The chain carries TRBV6-1 and TRBJ2-1; 12 positions agree with TRBD2. Per the germline V gene, CDR1 is MNHNS and CDR2 is SASEGT. The CDR3 length is 17 residues. V lost 7 bases to trimming and J lost 2 bases; unmatched junction nucleotides: 9. CDR3 loop: CASTTSGRTGAYNEQFF. The DNA of the CDR3 is TGTGCCAGCACCACTAGCGGGAGGACCGGGGCCTACAATGAGCAGTTCTTC.

This clonotype has a count of ten or more. This rearrangement joins TRBV21-1 to TRBJ2-7; the listed D gene, TRBD1, was not tested against the DNA. TRBV21-1 is a recognized pseudogene. The CDR3 is made up of 14 amino acids. The chain's CDR3 is CASPGTGSSYEQYF. The CDR3 nucleotides read TGTGCCAGTCCCGGGACAGGGAGCTCCTACGAGCAGTACTTC.

The sample holds a few counts of this clonotype. V usage is TRBV5-1 and J usage is TRBJ2-7; the D gene is possibly TRBD1 (6 bases). The CDR3 contains 14 residues. V lost 0 bases and J lost 4, with 11 bases in between. CDR1 is SGHRS and CDR2 is YFSETQ in the germline V gene. In nucleotides, the CDR3 is TGCGCCAGCAGCTTGGAACAGGGATCTTACGAGCAGTACTTC. This gives the protein CASSLEQGSYEQYF.

This chain connects TRBV5-1 to TRBJ2-6; the match to TRBD1 covers 9 bases. J was trimmed by 3 bases and V by 5 bases; bases with no gene match: 3. This CDR3 comprises 15 residues. Germline V gives CDR1 SGHRS, CDR2 YFSETQ. The CDR3 spells CASSGQGYGANVLTF. CDR3 bases: TGCGCCAGCAGTGGACAGGGGTATGGGGCCAACGTCCTGACTTTC. Full variable domain (missing parts from reference TRBV5-1 and TRBJ2-6): KAGVTQTPRYLIKTRGQQVTLSCSPISGHRSVSWYQQTPGQGLQFLFEYFSETQRNKGNFPGRFSGRQFSNSRSEMNVSTLELGDSALYLCASSGQGYGANVLTFGAGSRLTVL.

This clonotype has a count of ten or more. This chain joins TRBV20-1 and TRBJ2-2; D is perhaps TRBD1 (5 bases). This CDR3 spans 17 amino acids. CDR1 DFQATT and CDR2 SNEGSKA come from the germline V gene (reference sequence). V was shortened by 2 bases and J by 0 bases, with 16 bases between the two germline ends. CDR3 nucleotide sequence: TGCAGTGCTAGACGGCGAGGTCCAGGGACGAACACCGGGGAGCTGTTTTTT. Protein product: CSARRRGPGTNTGELFF.

There are many counts of this clonotype. CDR3 coding DNA: TGTGCCAGCAGCTTGGGGACAGCTACCTACAATGAGCAGTTCTTC. Translating it yields CASSLGTATYNEQFF. The J gene is TRBJ2-1, the V gene TRBV5-5; TRBD1 is a possible D gene (6 bases). Trimming removed 0 bases from V and 2 bases from J, with 9 bases in between. The length of the CDR3 is 15 residues. The germline gives CDR1 SGHKS, CDR2 YYEKEE (reference sequence).

This clonotype was detected a few times. The V call is TRBV7-9, the J call TRBJ2-1, with 9 bases fitting TRBD2. J gave up 14 bases and V 2 bases, and 13 bases lay outside the gene matches. Per the germline V gene, CDR1 is SEHNR and CDR2 is FQNEAQ (reference sequence). The CDR3 loop spans 15 amino acids. The CDR3 nucleotides read TGTGCCAGCAGCTTAAGCATGCTAGCGGGGTCGCTAGAGTTCTTC. Its protein is CASSLSMLAGSLEFF.

There are many counts of this clonotype. In DNA, the CDR3 is TGTGCCAGCAGCCACCCAGGGGGGCACGAGCAGTACTTC. Protein product: CASSHPGGHEQYF. This chain joins TRBV4-2 and TRBJ2-7, with D possibly matching TRBD1 (7 bases). Trimming took 3 bases from V and 5 from J, leaving 11 bases between them. Per germline, CDR1 LGHNA and CDR2 YNFKEQ. This CDR3 spans 13 amino acids.

This clonotype was recorded many times. The chain uses TRBV20-1 and TRBJ1-1, with D perhaps matching TRBD1 (5 bases). The CDR3 extends over 12 amino acids. Between the trimmed V and J ends, which lost 3 bases and 3 bases, there was a span of 8 bases. Germline CDR1 reads DFQATT; CDR2 reads SNEGSKA (reference sequence). The DNA of the CDR3 is TGCAGTGCTAGGAGCAGGGACACTGAAGCTTTCTTT. Its protein product is CSARSRDTEAFF.

This chain joins TRBV20-1 and TRBJ2-1; D perhaps matches TRBD2 (5 bases). The CDR3 totals 14 residues. CDR1 and CDR2 from the germline V gene are DFQATT and SNEGSKA (reference sequence). Trimming took 6 bases from V and 0 from J, leaving 12 bases between them. The CDR3 region has the DNA TGCAGTGCGCAAGTGGGGAGCTCCTACAATGAGCAGTTCTTC. Protein product: CSAQVGSSYNEQFF.

The chain links TRBV14 to TRBJ2-7; possibly TRBD2 for D (5 bases). The CDR3 contains 14 residues. Germline values: CDR1 SGHDN, CDR2 FVKESK. V was cut by 1 base and J by 3 bases, with 10 bases left in between. CDR3 nucleotide sequence: TGTGCCAGCAGCCAAGGTCCGGGAAACTACGAGCAGTACTTC. This encodes CASSQGPGNYEQYF.

In this sample, this clonotype turned up many times. The genes are TRBV29-1 and TRBJ2-1, with D unclear. This CDR3 spans 9 amino acids. V gave up 3 bases and J gave up 8 bases, with 2 bases separating them. CDR1 is SQVTM, CDR2 ANQGSEA, per germline. The CDR3 sequence: CSVDHEQFF. In DNA, the CDR3 is TGCAGCGTTGACCATGAGCAGTTCTTC.

This clonotype was found many times. The CDR3 loop reads CSVTSGTNTGELFF. As DNA, the CDR3 is TGCAGCGTGACTAGCGGGACGAACACCGGGGAGCTGTTTTTT. The chain couples TRBV29-1 to TRBJ2-2; 11 nucleotides agree with TRBD2. Losses at the gene ends were 6 bases for V and 0 bases for J; bases not matched to a gene: 0. Per the germline V gene, CDR1 is SQVTM and CDR2 is ANQGSEA. This CDR3 contains 14 residues.

In its sample, this clonotype was seen a few times. The rearrangement uses TRBV9 and TRBJ2-5, with 9 bases identical to TRBD2. This CDR3 comprises 16 residues. V dropped 3 bases and J dropped 4; count of bases not matched to a gene: 10. Germline CDR1 reads SGDLS; CDR2 reads YYNGEE. CDR3 bases: TGTGCCAGCAGCGCTGGCGGGACTAGCTTGGGAGAGACCCAGTACTTC. Amino acid sequence: CASSAGGTSLGETQYF.

This clonotype was observed at least ten times. V and J are TRBV6-5 and TRBJ1-1; D unclear. V was cut by 2 bases and J by 7 bases, with 11 bases left in between. The CDR3 spans 13 residues. Looked up from germline, CDR1 is MNHEY and CDR2 is SVGAGI. The CDR3, as DNA: TGTGCCAGCAGTTACGGAGGTGGGCTTGAAGCTTTCTTT. Translating gives CASSYGGGLEAFF.

Comments on this clonotype: A read error may explain this, as a much larger clone is one base away. This chain links TRBV5-6 with TRBJ2-1; TRBD1 might be the D (6 bases). The germline gives CDR1 SGHDT, CDR2 YYEEEE. This CDR3 has 15 amino acids. V lost 1 base, J lost 0 bases, and 8 bases lay in between. The CDR3 bases are TGTGCCAGCAGCTTGCAGGACAGCTCCTACAATGAGCAGTTCTTC. It specifies CASSLQDSSYNEQFF.

This clonotype was detected ten times or more. The genes are TRBV9 and TRBJ2-3; D is unclear. Germline values: CDR1 SGDLS, CDR2 YYNGEE. V was shortened by 0 bases and J by 6 bases, with 11 bases between the two germline ends. The CDR3 loop spans 14 amino acids. In DNA form, the CDR3 reads TGTGCCAGCAGCGTAGCTAGACTTGCCGATACGCAGTATTTT. Translation gives CASSVARLADTQYF.

The gene calls are TRBV6-2 or TRBV6-3 and TRBJ2-1, with 7 positions matching TRBD2. In germline, CDR1 is MNHEY, CDR2 SVGEGT. The CDR3 has 15 residues. Unmatched junction bases numbered 10, after V lost 2 bases and J lost 9 bases. The CDR3 is CASSYGGSGALEQFF. The CDR3 bases are TGTGCCAGCAGTTACGGCGGGAGCGGTGCCCTTGAGCAGTTCTTC.

This clonotype turned up a few times. The chain links TRBV28 to TRBJ2-7, with 9 bases fitting TRBD1. The V gene end was trimmed by 3 bases and the J gene end by 1 base; junction bases not matched to a gene: 7. The CDR3 spans 16 residues. The germline V gene encodes CDR1 MDHEN and CDR2 SYDVKM. The CDR3 DNA reads TGTGCCAGCAGTTTGGGACAGGGCTTTAGGTCCTACGAGCAGTACTTC. Translated, it gives CASSLGQGFRSYEQYF. Full variable domain (outside the CDR3, taken from reference TRBV28 and TRBJ2-7): DVKVTQSSRYLVKRTGEKVFLECVQDMDHENMFWYRQDPGLGLRLIYFSYDVKMKEKGDIPEGYSVSREKKERFSLILESASTNQTSMYLCASSLGQGFRSYEQYFGPGTRLTVT.

This clonotype was seen ten or more times. The J gene is TRBJ2-1, the V gene TRBV29-1, with 8 positions matching TRBD2. Germline loops: CDR1 SQVTM, CDR2 ANQGSEA. With V trimmed by 1 base and J by 3 bases, 8 bases remained unmatched. This CDR3 contains 16 residues. For the CDR3, the DNA is TGCAGCGTTGAAGGTTCAAGCGGGGGCTTCTACAATGAGCAGTTCTTC. Protein sequence: CSVEGSSGGFYNEQFF.

In this sample, this clonotype turned up many times. The chain carries TRBV7-9 and TRBJ2-7; D gene unclear. The CDR3 spans 12 residues. Trimming cost V 1 base and J 6 bases, with 7 bases left between them. In germline, CDR1 is SEHNR, CDR2 FQNEAQ (reference sequence). Here the CDR3 DNA reads TGTGCCAGCAGCTTAGTCCCGACCGAGCAGTACTTC. It specifies CASSLVPTEQYF.